The rows below give T cell receptor beta chains drawn from one sample of a study of T cells in Graves' hyperthyroidism and ophthalmopathy. TCRdb reprocessed the multiplex PCR reads with MiXCR, giving one entry per CDR3 protein. The data contain 300,000 to 400,000 distinct CDR3 sequences, roughly 14% of them seen just once; the ten biggest clones take up roughly 24%. The sequenced sample was blood. The receptors stem from a woman in her thirties with Graves' hyperthyroidism. Both conserved end residues are part of each CDR3. Each record gives: J gene, V gene, clone size, D gene, CDR3 protein, CDR3 DNA. A D gene is named only where the DNA matches it firmly. Size is stated for part of the rows, as once, few or many counts, or as a class when the clone is expanded.

>TRBJ2-1|TRBV20-1|few|TRBD2
CSADATSGLNNEQFF
TGCAGTGCTGATGCTACTAGCGGCCTTAACAATGAGCAGTTCTTC
>TRBJ2-3|TRBV15|few|TRBD1
CATSPNRRGQHTDTQYF
TGTGCCACCAGCCCGAACCGCCGGGGACAGCACACAGATACGCAGTATTTT
>TRBJ2-5|TRBV6-2/TRBV6-3|many|TRBD1
CASSYSIRTGDETQYF
TGTGCCAGCAGTTACTCGATACGGACAGGGGACGAGACCCAGTACTTC
>TRBJ2-2|TRBV24-1|NA|TRBD1
CATSEQGQGNTGELFF
TGTGCCACCAGTGAGCAGGGACAGGGGAACACCGGGGAGCTGTTTTTT
>TRBJ2-1|TRBV29-1|NA|TRBD1
CSAAGTGRNEQFF
TGCAGCGCGGCCGGGACAGGGCGGAATGAGCAGTTCTTC
>TRBJ1-2|TRBV28|few|NA
CASSSGFSNYGYTF
TGTGCCAGCAGTTCCGGTTTTAGCAACTATGGCTACACCTTC
>TRBJ1-6|TRBV28|many|NA
CASSPLAGNSPLHF
TGTGCCAGCAGCCCTTTGGCAGGGAATTCACCCCTCCACTTT
>TRBJ2-1|TRBV7-8|many|TRBD1
CASSQGAGSYNEQFF
TGTGCCAGCAGCCAGGGGGCCGGTTCCTACAATGAGCAGTTCTTC
>TRBJ1-5|TRBV5-5|many|NA
CASSLTYRMGNQPQHF
TGTGCCAGCAGCCTGACTTACAGGATGGGCAATCAGCCCCAGCATTTT
>TRBJ2-7|TRBV20-1|many|NA
CSAWSPGTGYEQYF
TGCAGTGCCTGGTCCCCCGGGACTGGCTACGAGCAGTACTTC
>TRBJ2-1|TRBV7-9|few|NA
CASSYRDWLYNEQFF
TGTGCCAGCAGCTACCGGGACTGGCTCTACAATGAGCAGTTCTTC
>TRBJ2-1|TRBV6-1|many|NA
CASSEYQNSYNEQFF
TGTGCCAGCAGTGAATACCAAAACTCCTACAATGAGCAGTTCTTC
>TRBJ2-3|TRBV29-1|NA|NA
CSHTGLTDTQYF
TGCAGTCATACAGGACTGACAGATACGCAGTATTTT
>TRBJ1-2|TRBV29-1|few|NA
CSVGGAANYGYTF
TGCAGCGTTGGTGGGGCAGCTAACTATGGCTACACCTTC
>TRBJ2-1|TRBV4-2|NA|NA
CASSQAEDYNEQFF
TGTGCCAGCAGCCAAGCGGAGGACTACAATGAGCAGTTCTTC
>TRBJ2-5|TRBV7-9|many|TRBD1
CASSPSRDRGQETQYF
TGTGCCAGCAGCCCTTCAAGGGACAGGGGCCAAGAGACCCAGTACTTC
>TRBJ2-1|TRBV6-1|NA|NA
CASSLEAGRGHNEQFF
TGTGCCAGCAGTTTGGAGGCGGGGCGGGGGCACAATGAGCAGTTCTTC
>TRBJ2-5|TRBV20-1|few|NA
CSARDPRFGSYF
TGCAGTGCTAGAGATCCTCGTTTCGGTTCGTACTTC
>TRBJ2-7|TRBV20-1|NA|NA
CSASLATTAGEQYF
TGCAGTGCTAGTCTGGCGACTACAGCGGGCGAGCAGTACTTC
>TRBJ1-5|TRBV12-3/TRBV12-4|many|NA
CASSFLSGSGNQPQHF
TGTGCCAGCAGTTTTTTGTCTGGGTCTGGCAATCAGCCCCAGCATTTT
>TRBJ2-7|TRBV30|NA|NA
CAWSEDSYEQYF
TGTGCCTGGAGCGAAGACAGCTACGAGCAGTACTTC
>TRBJ2-7|TRBV6-1|many|NA
CASSPHSRNSYEQYF
TGTGCCAGCAGTCCTCACTCCAGGAACTCCTACGAGCAGTACTTC
>TRBJ2-7|TRBV7-2|NA|NA
CASSLAPTYEQYF
TGTGCCAGCAGCTTAGCCCCGACCTACGAGCAGTACTTC
>TRBJ2-2|TRBV6-1|many|NA
CASRTTNTGELFF
TGTGCCAGCAGGACCACGAACACCGGGGAGCTGTTTTTT
>TRBJ2-3|TRBV20-1|few|NA
CSAIPPQRSTDTQYF
TGCAGTGCTATCCCCCCGCAGCGAAGCACAGATACGCAGTATTTT
>TRBJ1-1|TRBV27|NA|NA
CARGGDTEAFF
TGTGCCAGGGGGGGGGACACTGAAGCTTTCTTT
>TRBJ2-1|TRBV27|many|TRBD1
CASSSLRGRSYNEQFF
TGTGCCAGCAGTTCTCTCAGGGGGCGCTCCTACAATGAGCAGTTCTTC
>TRBJ1-2|TRBV7-9|few|NA
CASSPLPAKRDGYTF
TGTGCCAGCAGCCCCCTGCCGGCTAAGAGGGATGGCTACACCTTC
>TRBJ2-6|TRBV5-6|many|TRBD1
CASSLALTGGYSGANVLTF
TGTGCCAGCAGCTTGGCCTTGACAGGGGGGTACTCTGGGGCCAACGTCCTGACTTTC
>TRBJ2-3|TRBV7-3|few|TRBD2
CASSLTGGSDSGTDTQYF
TGTGCCAGCAGCTTAACGGGGGGGAGTGATAGCGGGACTGATACGCAGTATTTT
>TRBJ2-5|TRBV7-9|many|NA
CATYTAIDGKETQYF
TGTGCCACCTACACAGCCATCGACGGGAAAGAGACCCAGTACTTC
>TRBJ2-1|TRBV20-1|many|NA
CSPTGGGEDEQFF
TGCAGTCCTACCGGAGGGGGTGAGGATGAGCAGTTCTTC
>TRBJ2-3|TRBV28|many|NA
CASSFPRTGDTQYF
TGTGCCAGCAGTTTTCCCCGGACGGGGGATACGCAGTATTTT
>TRBJ2-2|TRBV12-3/TRBV12-4|few|NA
CASSLNGHYTGELFF
TGTGCCAGCAGTTTAAATGGACACTACACCGGGGAGCTGTTTTTT
>TRBJ2-5|TRBV28|many|TRBD2
CASSYAAGSQTQYF
TGTGCCAGCAGTTATGCAGCGGGGTCTCAGACCCAGTACTTC
>TRBJ1-1|TRBV28|many|NA
CASNDRFTEAFF
TGTGCCAGCAACGATAGGTTCACTGAAGCTTTCTTT
>TRBJ2-1|TRBV4-1|NA|TRBD2
CASSQGIAGVVNEQFF
TGCGCCAGCAGCCAGGGAATAGCGGGAGTCGTCAATGAGCAGTTCTTC
>TRBJ1-2|TRBV5-8|few|NA
CASSRGWVFGDRYGYTF
TGTGCCAGCAGCCGTGGCTGGGTATTTGGGGATCGGTATGGCTACACCTTC
>TRBJ1-3|TRBV20-1|many|NA
CSARDSPGGTGNTIYF
TGCAGTGCTAGAGATTCACCGGGGGGCACTGGAAACACCATATATTTT
>TRBJ1-3|TRBV27|many|NA
CASSRRSGNTIYF
TGTGCCAGCAGTCGGCGGTCCGGAAACACCATATATTTT
>TRBJ2-2|TRBV28|many|NA
CASSIDLVGLNTGELFF
TGTGCCAGCAGTATCGATCTAGTCGGTTTAAACACCGGGGAGCTGTTTTTT
>TRBJ2-1|TRBV6-1|few|TRBD2
CASSGGGEAGAYNEQFF
TGTGCCAGCAGTGGGGGGGGGGAGGCGGGAGCCTACAATGAGCAGTTCTTC
>TRBJ1-4|TRBV11-2|many|TRBD1
CASSPPGQGVEKLFF
TGTGCCAGCAGCCCGCCGGGACAGGGGGTTGAAAAACTGTTTTTT
>TRBJ1-1|TRBV6-1|NA|NA
CASGGGRTGVPTEAFF
TGTGCCAGCGGGGGGGGTCGTACAGGCGTCCCGACTGAAGCTTTCTTT
>TRBJ2-7|TRBV27|NA|NA
CASSLGGTDYYEQYF
TGTGCCAGCAGTTTAGGGGGGACAGACTACTACGAGCAGTACTTC
>TRBJ1-3|TRBV2|many|NA
CASARDTIYF
TGTGCCAGCGCCAGGGACACCATATATTTT
>TRBJ1-1|TRBV30|many|NA
CAWSGTPEAFF
TGTGCCTGGAGCGGGACACCTGAAGCTTTCTTT
>TRBJ1-1|TRBV2|many|NA
CASREQTGVGTEAFF
TGTGCCAGCAGGGAGCAGACAGGCGTTGGCACTGAAGCTTTCTTT
>TRBJ2-2|TRBV30|few|NA
CAWSPLGSGGELFF
TGTGCCTGGAGTCCCCTGGGGTCAGGCGGGGAGCTGTTTTTT
>TRBJ1-1|TRBV2|many|NA
CASTGGLNTEAFF
TGTGCCAGCACCGGCGGGTTGAACACTGAAGCTTTCTTT
>TRBJ1-5|TRBV27|many|NA
CASSLWTWGRHQPQHF
TGTGCCAGCAGTTTATGGACCTGGGGGCGCCATCAGCCCCAGCATTTT
>TRBJ2-7|TRBV12-3/TRBV12-4|many|TRBD2
CASSSWTSGSGEQYF
TGTGCCAGCAGTTCGTGGACTAGCGGGAGTGGGGAGCAGTACTTC
>TRBJ2-1|TRBV5-1|many|TRBD2
CASSLGVAGAYEQFF
TGCGCCAGCAGCTTGGGGGTAGCGGGAGCTTATGAGCAGTTCTTC
>TRBJ2-1|TRBV29-1|NA|NA
CSVYLSSYNEQFF
TGCAGCGTTTATTTGAGCTCCTACAATGAGCAGTTCTTC
>TRBJ1-1|TRBV6-6|many|NA
CASSYSTSTERNTEAFF
TGTGCCAGCAGTTACTCGACTTCCACGGAAAGGAACACTGAAGCTTTCTTT